This T cell receptor (beta chain) originates from a study of memory CD4+ T cells and cytomegalovirus serostatus. The sort gate was single viable CD3+CD4+CD8-CD45RO+ cells for memory CD4+ T cells. Serostatus was set by detecting CMV pp150, pp28, p38, p52 IgG. V gave up 5 bases and J gave up 9 bases, with 8 bases separating them. This CDR3 comprises 11 residues. Germline CDR1 is SNHLY and CDR2 is FYNNEI. Of note for this clone: What it binds is unknown. The same CDR3 arises from other DNA sequences in this sample as well.

The study's findings and limits: Repertoires predicted CMV serostatus with median bootstrapped AUC of 0.95.

Using immunoSEQ multiplex PCR, the repertoire was profiled, and TCRdb retains in-frame clones only, with some absent. The sample yields 55,000 to 60,000 clones, around 80% seen once. The chain links TRBV2 to TRBJ2-1; D possibly corresponds to TRBD1 (5 bases). The sequencing sample was made of memory CD4+ T cells from blood. This sequence originates from an adult in good health and CMV-seronegative. The CDR3 here is CASSRGFEQFF. DNA for the CDR3: TGTGCCAGCAGTAGGGGATTTGAGCAGTTCTTC. Looking up the rest from reference TRBV2 and TRBJ2-1 gives the full variable domain: EPEVTQTPSHQVTQMGQEVILRCVPISNHLYFYWYRQILGQKVEFLVSFYNNEISEKSEIFDDQFSVERPDGSNFTLKIRSTKLEDSAMYFCASSRGFEQFFGPGTRLTVL.